This record concerns one T cell receptor beta chain sequence. Its antigen remains undetermined. The junction does not match germline at one end; this may be a read error. Taken from the germline V gene, the CDR1 and CDR2 loops are SGHDT and YYEEEE. The CDR3 runs 16 residues from the cysteine to the phenylalanine. Just CDR3 DNA is preserved here, 48 bases in frame from base 1. TCRbeta-specific cDNA was reverse-transcribed from 500 ng total RNA using a constant-region primer and ProtoScript II reverse transcriptase. Construction of the TCRbeta libraries relied on three nested rounds of multiplex PCR, following a slightly modified ARM-PCR procedure. Each of the first two PCR rounds ran for roughly 9 cycles using multiplex TRBV1-TRBV30 forward primers together with a Cbeta reverse primer. Sample barcodes and Illumina adapters were attached in a final 25-cycle PCR using Deep VentR polymerase. Before sequencing, amplicons between 200 and 500 bp were purified from gel using a QIAquick gel extraction kit. An Illumina HiSeq 2500 was used to sequence the TCRbeta amplicons, generating 250-bp paired-end reads. The original pipeline was this. To recover full CDR3 sequences, reads were quality-trimmed using Trimmomatic v0.33 and paired reads were then merged using FLASH v1.2.11. V, D and J germline segments were assigned to the rearranged TCRbeta sequences by MiGEC v1.2.1b. Clonotype statistics and Shannon-Wiener diversity indices were calculated with VDJtools v1.0.0. To reduce sampling bias, subsequent analyses other than the diversity analysis used only the 250 most abundant clonotypes in each sample. TCRdb redid the processing of the public reads, applying fastp at Q25 and MiXCR, and retained in-frame beta chains. Rows matching on CDR3 protein sequence are summarized as one entry with the most common DNA and genes. V and J calls and clone size were set by TCRdb, not the authors. For this sample there are about 22,000 distinct CDR3 sequences; around 79% appear just once. The ten largest clones capture around two fifths of the sample.

Total RNA and DNA were co-extracted without cell sorting from around 20-30 mg of bulk tissue using the AllPrep DNA/RNA mini kit. Surgical resection was performed in China between late 2015 and March 2016 on a handful of patients with histopathologically diagnosed primary liver carcinoma. At the time of sampling, the patients had chronic HBV infection and had not received any treatment. Five spatially separated regions were sampled from each tumor: the superior, inferior, left-lateral and right-lateral poles, plus the tumor centre. Histological examination found more than 75% viable tumor cells in every tumor sample. Fresh tumor and adjacent tissue pieces were bisected; one half was stored in RNAlater at -80°C, the other sent for histology. This sample was taken from a study of tumor-infiltrating lymphocytes in primary liver carcinoma (dated by TCRdb to about 2017). Context from the whole study: Of the five patients, three men and two women aged 30 to 69 years, four had hepatocellular carcinoma and one had combined HCC and intrahepatic cholangiocarcinoma. The study combined TCRbeta repertoire sequencing, expression microarrays and whole-exome sequencing across five regions of each liver tumor, with adjacent normal tissue and blood. The approximately 24 tumor region samples were profiled with Agilent mRNA microarrays so that TCRbeta repertoire diversity could be related to the local molecular phenotype. Tumors of the five patients were stage T1-T3 N0M0 with maximum diameters of roughly 4 to 10 cm. High reproducibility was observed for the technical replicate repertoires, with mean shared-clone rates roughly 0.89 and correlation coefficients above 0.98. Roughly 3.5 to 8 million productive TCRbeta reads were obtained per sample, and no significant difference in read depth was found between tissue types. TCRbeta repertoire sequencing covered 35 or so specimens from 5 patients: about 25 tumor regions, 5 adjacent noncancerous liver tissues and 5 peripheral blood samples. The paper's findings and limits, for the study overall: Repertoire overlap was higher between tumor regions (mean roughly 36%) than tumor-adjacent (approximately 17%) or tumor-blood (roughly 14%) pairs, consistent with antigen-driven expansion. Just about 8-25% of top clones turned up in all five regions of a tumor, which suggests spatial heterogeneity among tumor-infiltrating T cells. Because only the TCR beta chain was sequenced and unpaired alpha chains were not captured, true repertoire diversity is likely underestimated. Compared with blood, tumors had a significantly larger share of the repertoire taken up by the top 250 clones (p = 0.039). Only 4 or 5 patients were included in the study, and the authors note that the findings should be validated in a larger study. Since the samples were bulk and unsorted, there was no way to compare CD4+ and CD8+ T cell repertoires.

The receptor comes from a woman aged 25 to 39 with primary liver carcinoma and hepatitis B virus infection. Sequencing used liver tumor tissue from sampling region 1. The intended sense of this specimen's cell subset or site label: tumor region T1, superior pole. Rearrangement joined TRBV5-6 to TRBJ2-7; the D gene is possibly TRBD2, with 6 bases matching. The CDR3 loop reads CASSLAGGLPLYEQYF. The DNA sequence is as follows: TGTGCCAGCAGTTTGGCAGGCGGACTACCCCTCTACGAGCAGTACTTC.